This T cell receptor (beta chain) emerged from a study of cytomegalovirus exposure and HLA in healthy donors (dated by TCRdb to about 2017). As for the study more broadly: In an earlier analysis of 450 to 750 of the donors, around 290 Gb of sequence data and 95 million to 130 million unique TCR beta sequences from about 179 million T cells were reported. An early release that covered about 640 HLA-typed donors contained 250 to 350 gigabases of sequencing data and approximately 85 million unique TCR sequences. The genetic ancestry cluster associated with self-reported Caucasian donors included 65% to 90% of the 350 to 500 genotyped donors. The study was designed to test whether signatures of past pathogen exposure could be identified by cataloging public T cell receptors. Using immunosequencing, the study profiled T cell repertoires from some 670 subjects and related those repertoires to cytomegalovirus serostatus. In addition to the first cohort of hundreds of subjects, a separate validation cohort of over 90 different subjects was used. To predict cytomegalovirus infection status, the study combined high-throughput TCR immunosequencing, statistical association of individual TCRs with disease status, and machine learning. In a later analysis, previously published TCR beta repertoires from 550 to 700 donors were re-analyzed and high-resolution HLA genotyping was added so that TCR occurrence patterns could be studied. The later analysis used no new phenotypic data to find candidate immune exposures, relying instead on TCR beta sequences and their occurrence across donors. An earlier analysis of some 500 of the donors applied high-throughput TCR beta sequencing to assess whether each TCR beta V gene segment acted as functional or pseudogenic. Donor age, sex, ethnicity and CMV serostatus were collected together with the repertoire data. In a later genetic analysis, genome-wide SNP genotypes for 398 of the 666 donors were used, and that subset was treated as a discovery cohort. All discovery cohort repertoires had been generated using a single sequencing platform. HLA typing covered class I and class II loci at four-digit resolution. The number of donors typed differed by locus, with roughly 629-640 for A, B, C, DRB1 and DQB1, 522 for DQA1, 600 to 610 for DPA1, and 400 to 490 for DPB1. Five DR-DQ haplotypes were treated as single units for association and clustering because of strong linkage in the cohort. Among over 350 genotyped donors of the cohort, an average of around 240,000 unique TCR beta nucleotide sequences were sequenced per donor, about a sixth of them non-productive.

General conclusions and limits of the study: According to the authors, the approach could potentially be generalized to other disease states and immunological phenotypes. The 87-base-pair reads could not distinguish some IMGT-functional V segments, including TRBV6-2 and TRBV6-3, so those segments were excluded. In vitro tests confirmed that a few of the cytomegalovirus-associated TCR beta chains recognize cytomegalovirus antigens. A cluster of highly shared sequence variants was judged likely to represent a technical artifact of the sequencing pipeline. The study gave a list of 150 to 200 TCR beta chains associated with cytomegalovirus. When HLA alleles, especially DR and DQ, strongly co-occurred, attributing TCR associations to individual alleles was difficult. A later genetic analysis reported fewer N-insertions in productive TCRs among donors in an Asian-associated ancestry cluster than the roughly 640-donor mean. Only TCR beta chains were sequenced in this cohort, and the absence of alpha or paired-chain data limited detectable features. Sequencing depth was assumed to be roughly uniform across donors in the presence/absence analyses, though that assumption may not hold. While some public TCRs were present in many individuals, most TCR sequences turned up only very rarely across donors. In a later genetic analysis, a missense DCLRE1C variant was associated with V-gene and J-gene trimming of TCR beta chains, and the association was replicated in an independent cohort. Compared with equally common non-associated chains, HLA-associated TCR beta chains in a later analysis were more clonally expanded and had lower generation probabilities. The earlier analysis of approximately 560 of the donors excluded roughly 17 rarely observed V segments, including chromosome 9 orphons, because counts were too low. The classifier was reported to diagnose cytomegalovirus status with high specificity and sensitivity in both the original and validation cohorts. In a later analysis, around 17,000 TCR beta sequences were associated with specific HLA alleles at a false discovery rate of 0.05. A later analysis found that TCR association rates varied across HLA loci, with DRB1 alleles showing the most associated TCRs and HLA-C alleles the fewest. Most CMV-associated TCR beta chains appeared to be HLA-restricted in a later analysis, and the HLA associations seemed to be driven largely by CMV exposure. Immune exposure information for the cohort was limited to CMV serostatus. In a later analysis, several top co-occurrence clusters were reported to appear linked to parvovirus B19, influenza, CMV and Epstein-Barr virus. In an earlier analysis of 587 of the donors, most TCR beta V segments were observed in productive rearrangements about 87% or about 30% of the time, broadly matching IMGT annotations. Linkage disequilibrium might explain the correlated functional status among segregating V segments, but an unknown experimental factor could not be ruled out. Because HLA typing was unavailable for some donors at each locus, only the typed subset was used in association tests. A further reported finding was that TCR beta sequences accurately predicted the HLA-A and HLA-B alleles for most subjects in the first cohort.

The cohort consisted of some 730 healthy bone marrow donors. All cohort members were sampled while nominally healthy, although unrecorded immune exposures were likely present. The donor was CMV seronegative and was included in the group of over 300 seronegative cohort members. Every donor gave a peripheral blood sample, and the peripheral blood mononuclear cells from that sample were used for TCR beta sequencing. Genomic DNA was extracted from the blood cell samples with the Qiagen DNeasy Blood Extraction Kit. This clone was picked up a small number of times. It lacks a known antigen. Qualities for individual bases were not recorded, and no much larger clone is one base off. To prepare the library, the immunoSEQ multiplex PCR assay was applied. For the multiplex PCR, a mixture combining 60 forward primers for TCR Vbeta segments and 13 reverse primers for TCR Jbeta segments was used. The CDR3 region of rearranged TCR beta genes was amplified from genomic DNA by a multiplex PCR assay. The Illumina HiSeq System was used to sequence the amplified TCR beta libraries as 87-base-pair reads. On the authors' methods: Across the roughly 640 repertoires, a later analysis counted 75 million to 90 million unique TCR beta chains, 9.5 million to 13 million of which were shared by at least two donors. A nearest-neighbor algorithm error-corrected the raw reads and collapsed the reads into unique sequences, merging closely related sequences to remove PCR and sequencing errors. To assign V, D and J gene segments, CDR3 sequences were aligned to IMGT reference sequences. For a sequence to be retained, a match of at least six nucleotides was required to both a V gene segment and a J gene segment. Rearrangements were called productive when the CDR3 lacked stop codons and stayed in frame with V and J; all others were non-productive. CDR3 was defined according to IMGT convention as the region running from the second conserved V-encoded cysteine to the conserved J-encoded phenylalanine. The earlier analysis of about 610 of the donors excluded any sequence lacking an unambiguous match to a single V gene segment. An earlier analysis of a few hundred of the donors called V segments functional above 56.7% productive rearrangements and segregating when the between-donor standard deviation exceeded 5%. A statistical classification framework was developed to diagnose cytomegalovirus status using the catalog of TCR beta chain sequences. In a later analysis, TCR nucleotide sequences were compared against IMGT/GENE-DB human TR gene sequences so that V and J genes could be assigned. A later analysis assigned CDR3 sequences and most-parsimonious VDJ recombination scenarios with the TCRdist pipeline. In a later analysis, every TCR beta chain was defined by the combination of its CDR3 amino acid sequence and its V-gene family, and reads without a unique V-gene family were dropped. In a later analysis, around 650 highly shared, low-generation-probability nucleotide sequences were removed to address suspected cross-contamination and a sequencing artifact. A later analysis calculated a clonal expansion index for each public chain from normalized within-repertoire ranks of inferred template counts. A later analysis computed generation probabilities with a VDJ recombination model fitted to out-of-frame rearrangements, and checked the results against IGoR. In a later analysis, TCR-TCR, TCR-HLA and TCR-CMV co-occurrence was scored with hypergeometric tests, and a repertoire-size bias correction was applied to TCR pairs. In a later analysis, false discovery rates were estimated by permuting HLA or CMV assignments 20 times. In a later analysis, co-occurring TCRs were grouped using DBSCAN, and TCRdist sequence similarity was added for clustering within HLA-allele-positive subsets. For co-occurrence clustering, repertoires with fewer than 30,000 or more than 120,000 public chains were excluded, along with about five repertoires with anomalous nucleotide sharing. Sourced from immuneACCESS, this table was stored by TCRdb with only in-frame sequences that have V and J called. A share of the clones is absent; for the studies checked, an unresolved V gene accounts for under half, and the remainder has no known explanation. The DNA was the basis for D and trimming; V, J and clone size are from that table. This sample is represented by more than 140,000 clones; about 79% of them were singletons. Over 0.6% of the sample goes to the ten largest clones.

There are 18 amino acids in the CDR3, from cysteine to phenylalanine inclusive. The sequence is cut down to CDR3 DNA, 54 bases in frame from base 1. Here V drops 3 bases and J drops 0 bases, and the junction holds 6 bases not matched to any gene. The germline V gene encodes CDR1 MNHNS and CDR2 SASEGT. This clonotype was obtained from a male donor in good health and CMV-seronegative. Sequenced: PBMCs. The chain links TRBV6-1 with TRBJ2-4; the junction holds 12 bases that match TRBD2. The CDR3 amino acid sequence is: CASSERLAGDIAKNIQYF. The DNA sequence is as follows: TGTGCCAGCAGTGAGCGACTAGCGGGGGATATAGCCAAAAACATTCAGTACTTC.